The next 9 T cell receptor beta chains were all read from a single sample in a study of cytomegalovirus exposure and HLA in healthy donors. Both 60 Vbeta primers and 13 Jbeta primers went into the PCR. This table comes from immunoSEQ multiplex PCR, and its TCRdb copy is limited to in-frame clones, with some not included. Counted here are some 65,000 clones, just over 65% occurring once; the ten biggest clones make up over 9.5%. Sequenced material: PBMCs. These receptors were obtained from a woman in her twenties or thirties in good health and CMV-seronegative.

This clone was seen a few times. V usage is TRBV14 and J usage is TRBJ1-1; tentatively, D is TRBD1 (5 bases). The CDR3 spans 14 residues. Germline V gives CDR1 SGHDN, CDR2 FVKESK. V was trimmed by 5 bases and J by 3 bases, leaving 13 bases between them. This CDR3 is CASSSQRDYTEAFF. The DNA of the CDR3 is TGTGCCAGCAGCTCTCAAAGGGACTACACTGAAGCTTTCTTT.

The chain combines TRBV7-8 with TRBJ2-7; 8 bases are a match to TRBD2. With 5 bases clipped from V and 0 bases from J, the junction kept 6 bases outside the gene matches. Germline CDR1 and CDR2: SGHVS and FQNEAQ. The CDR3 totals 15 residues. CDR3 DNA: TGTGCCAGCAGCCCCCGGGGGGGGTCCTCCTACGAGCAGTACTTC. This sequence encodes CASSPRGGSSYEQYF. Looking up the rest from reference TRBV7-8 and TRBJ2-7 gives the full variable domain: GAGVSQSPRYKVAKRGQDVALRCDPISGHVSLFWYQQALGQGPEFLTYFQNEAQLDKSGLPSDRFFAERPEGSVSTLKIQRTQQEDSAVYLCASSPRGGSSYEQYFGPGTRLTVT.

This clone was picked up a small number of times. V usage is TRBV6-1 and J usage is TRBJ1-4; D is possibly TRBD1 (6 bases). This CDR3 is 14 amino acids long. CDR1 MNHNS and CDR2 SASEGT come from the germline V gene. The ends were cut back, 4 bases at V and 4 bases at J, with 10 bases in the middle. CDR3 coding DNA: TGTGCCAGCAGTGCCGACAGGTTTAATGAAAAACTGTTTTTT. Translation gives CASSADRFNEKLFF.

The CDR3 region has the DNA TGTGCCAGCAGCTTAGGGGGAGCGGGGGCCCTCCTTTATACGCAGTATTTT. Translating it yields CASSLGGAGALLYTQYF. This chain uses TRBV7-2 with TRBJ2-3, with 8 bases identical to TRBD2. The germline V gene encodes CDR1 SGHTA and CDR2 FQGNSA. V was pared by 1 base and J by 7 bases, with 13 bases of the junction left unmatched. There are 17 residues in the CDR3. The entire variable domain, with the rest obtained from reference TRBV7-2 and TRBJ2-3, is as follows: GAGVSQSPSNKVTEKGKDVELRCDPISGHTALYWYRQSLGQGLEFLIYFQGNSAPDKSGLPSDRFSAERTGGSVSTLTIQRTQQEDSAVYLCASSLGGAGALLYTQYFGPGTRLTVL.

This clone has just a few counts. The V call is TRBV2, the J call TRBJ2-3, with TRBD2 matching over 9 bases. The V and J ends lost 8 bases and 6 bases, in that order; junction bases with no gene match: 9. The germline CDR1 and CDR2 sequences are SNHLY and FYNNEI. The CDR3 has 14 amino acids. The CDR3 nucleotides read TGTGCCAGCCAACGCGGGGGGGCCGGGGATACGCAGTATTTT. This sequence encodes CASQRGGAGDTQYF.

In this sample, this clone turned up a few times. The rearrangement links TRBV15 to TRBJ2-3; 7 bases line up with TRBD1. J gave up 5 bases and V 7 bases, and 9 bases lay outside the gene matches. The CDR3 has 14 amino acids. The germline V gene has CDR1 LNHNV and CDR2 YYDKDF (reference sequence). CDR3 protein: CATKGGARGDTQYF. Written as DNA, the CDR3 is TGTGCCACCAAAGGGGGCGCAAGGGGAGATACGCAGTATTTT.

This clone has a handful of counts. This sequence joins TRBV2 and TRBJ1-2, with 9 bases lining up with TRBD1. This CDR3 is built from 14 residues. The V segment lost 8 bases and the J segment 4 bases; nucleotides outside the gene matches: 8. Germline loops: CDR1 SNHLY, CDR2 FYNNEI. The chain's CDR3 is CASVKDRGGYGYTF. The CDR3 region has the DNA TGTGCCAGCGTCAAGGACAGGGGAGGCTATGGCTACACCTTC.

The chain joins TRBV9 to TRBJ2-1; 7 bases align to TRBD1. This CDR3 has 15 residues. Germline CDR1 reads SGDLS; CDR2 reads YYNGEE. V lost 4 bases to trimming and J lost 3 bases; unmatched junction nucleotides: 7. The CDR3 bases are TGTGCCAGCAGCCTTAGGGGACAGCGCTACAATGAGCAGTTCTTC. It encodes CASSLRGQRYNEQFF.

The chain recombines TRBV5-1 with TRBJ2-5; D might be TRBD2 (6 bases). CDR3 size: 15 residues. Germline loops: CDR1 SGHRS, CDR2 YFSETQ. Trimming stripped 5 bases from V and 2 bases from J, with 16 bases between. This CDR3 is CASSHTGLLQETQYF. The CDR3 nucleotides read TGCGCCAGCAGTCACACGGGACTCCTACAAGAGACCCAGTACTTC. The full variable domain, its missing parts supplied by reference TRBV5-1 and TRBJ2-5, is KAGVTQTPRYLIKTRGQQVTLSCSPISGHRSVSWYQQTPGQGLQFLFEYFSETQRNKGNFPGRFSGRQFSNSRSEMNVSTLELGDSALYLCASSHTGLLQETQYFGPGTRLLVL.